This T cell receptor beta chain originates from a study of OX40 agonist ivuxolimab in advanced cancers. Findings and limits, study-wide: Certain nonresponders likewise exhibited a low normalized T-cell clonal expansion.

Autoimmune disease history or systemic immunosuppression was exclusionary. Repertoires were generated with immunoSEQ multiplex PCR, while TCRdb's copy carries only in-frame clones and drops some. Of tens of thousands of clones listed, roughly 90% are singletons. This clone has just a few counts. What it binds is not known. This specimen consisted of CD4+ or CD8+ T cells sorted from blood, obtained in a trial of the OX40 agonist ivuxolimab. This clonotype was sampled from an adult with an advanced solid tumor such as melanoma, head and neck, liver or kidney cancer.

The CDR3 DNA reads as TGTGCCAGCAGCTTACAGGGGGCGAGCACTGAAGCTTTCTTT. Translation gives CASSLQGASTEAFF. This chain connects TRBV7-3 to TRBJ1-1; 8 positions agree with TRBD1. Unmatched junction bases numbered 3, after V lost 2 bases and J lost 4 bases. Germline V gene data show CDR1 as SGHTA and CDR2 as FQGTGA. CDR3 length equals 14 residues. Full variable domain (outside the CDR3, taken from reference TRBV7-3 and TRBJ1-1): GAGVSQTPSNKVTEKGKYVELRCDPISGHTALYWYRQSLGQGPEFLIYFQGTGAADDSGLPNDRFFAVRPEGSVSTLKIQRTERGDSAVYLCASSLQGASTEAFFGQGTRLTVV.